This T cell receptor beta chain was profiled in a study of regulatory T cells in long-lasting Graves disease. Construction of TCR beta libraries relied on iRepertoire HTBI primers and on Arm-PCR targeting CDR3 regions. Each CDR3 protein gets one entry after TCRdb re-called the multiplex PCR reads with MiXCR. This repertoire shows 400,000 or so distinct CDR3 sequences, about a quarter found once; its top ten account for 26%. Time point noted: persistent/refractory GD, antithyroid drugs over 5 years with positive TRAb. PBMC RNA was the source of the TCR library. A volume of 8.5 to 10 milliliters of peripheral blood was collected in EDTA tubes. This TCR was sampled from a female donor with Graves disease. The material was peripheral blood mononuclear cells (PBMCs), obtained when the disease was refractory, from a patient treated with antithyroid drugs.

CDR3 in amino acids: CASNRVWAGELFF. In DNA form, the CDR3 reads TGTGCCAGTAACAGGGTCTGGGCCGGGGAGCTGTTTTTT. The gene calls are TRBV19 and TRBJ2-2, with a tentative D call TRBD1 (6 bases). This CDR3 has 13 amino acids. The V end lost 7 bases, the J end lost 6 bases, and 12 bases lay between the germline ends. The germline CDR1 and CDR2 sequences are LNHDA and SQIVND (reference sequence).